This TCR beta chain was sequenced for a study of OX40 agonist ivuxolimab in advanced cancers. Measured with immunoSEQ multiplex PCR; TCRdb has only the in-frame clones, and not every one. The table includes 30,000 to 40,000 clones, about nine tenths detected once. V lost 5 bases and J 1 base, leaving 2 bases between the germline ends. The CDR3 is 11 amino acids. Germline lookup yields CDR1 MNHNY and CDR2 SVGAGI (reference sequence). This sequence was found in an adult with an advanced solid tumor such as melanoma, head and neck, liver or kidney cancer. V and J are TRBV6-6 and TRBJ1-2; D is unresolved. The sequencing here drew on CD4+ or CD8+ T cells sorted from blood, taken in a trial of the OX40 agonist ivuxolimab. This chain's CDR3 is CASSSNYGYTF. CDR3 nucleotides: TGTGCCAGCAGTAGTAACTATGGCTACACCTTC.